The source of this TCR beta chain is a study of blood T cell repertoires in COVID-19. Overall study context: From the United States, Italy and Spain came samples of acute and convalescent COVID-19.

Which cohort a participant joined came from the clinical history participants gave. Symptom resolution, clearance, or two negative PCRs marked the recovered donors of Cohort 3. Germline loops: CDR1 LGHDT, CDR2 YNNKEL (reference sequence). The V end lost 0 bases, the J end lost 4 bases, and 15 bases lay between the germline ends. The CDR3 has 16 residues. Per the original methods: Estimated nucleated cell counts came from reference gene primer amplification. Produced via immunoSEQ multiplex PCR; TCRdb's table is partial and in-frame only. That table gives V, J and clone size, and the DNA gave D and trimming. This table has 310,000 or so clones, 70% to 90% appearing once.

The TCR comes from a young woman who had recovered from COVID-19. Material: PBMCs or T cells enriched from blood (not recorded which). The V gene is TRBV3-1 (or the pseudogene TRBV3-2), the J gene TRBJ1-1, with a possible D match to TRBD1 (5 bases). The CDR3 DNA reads TGTGCCAGCAGCCAAGATCCCCGGGGGATAGCCACTGAAGCTTTCTTT. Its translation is CASSQDPRGIATEAFF.